Shown below are 9 T cell receptor beta chains from a single sample sequenced in a study of tumor-infiltrating lymphocytes in oesophageal squamous cell carcinoma. MiXCR, applied by TCRdb to the PCR reads, yields one record per CDR3 protein. Among 15,000 to 20,000 distinct CDR3 sequences listed, roughly 39% were seen once. Source material: normal esophageal tissue next to the tumor. All receptors derive from a male donor with esophageal squamous cell carcinoma.

This chain links TRBV7-4 with TRBJ2-3, with TRBD2 identical over 9 bases. The DNA matches TRBJ2-1 better at its end, which makes the J call doubtful. CDR1 is SGHVT, CDR2 SQSDAQ, per germline. CDR3 length: 15 residues. The CDR3 sequence: CASSLGWREGNEQFF. Here the CDR3 DNA reads TGTGCCAGCAGCTTAGGGTGGCGGGAGGGCAATGAGCAGTTCTTC.

This clonotype showed up many times. The chain couples TRBV11-3 to TRBJ2-3, with no clear D. CDR1 and CDR2 from the germline V gene are SGHNT and YENEEA. This CDR3 is 13 amino acids long. V lost 0 bases, J lost 5 bases, and 6 bases lay in between. This CDR3 reads CASSLESGDTQYF. The CDR3 bases are TGTGCCAGCAGCTTAGAGTCAGGAGATACGCAGTATTTT.

The V call is TRBV28, the J call TRBJ2-5; the D gene is possibly TRBD1 (5 bases). Germline values: CDR1 MDHEN, CDR2 SYDVKM. The V end was cut by 4 bases, the J end by 1 base, with 10 bases between. The CDR3 is 14 amino acids. CDR3 protein: CASSSDSLQETQYF. DNA of the CDR3: TGTGCCAGCAGTTCAGACAGTCTCCAAGAGACCCAGTACTTC.

This clonotype was observed many times. Just one base apart from a much larger clone, this may be a read error. The J gene is TRBJ2-1, the V gene TRBV19, with TRBD2 identical over 11 bases. The DNA end is more similar to TRBJ2-7, so the J call may be wrong. This CDR3 region has 15 residues. Germline lookup yields CDR1 LNHDA and CDR2 SQIVND (reference sequence). This CDR3 reads CASRIVAGGPNEQYF. In DNA form, the CDR3 reads TGTGCCAGTAGAATAGTAGCGGGAGGGCCTAATGAGCAGTACTTC.

The table lists this clonotype with a few counts. The chain employs TRBV5-1 and TRBJ1-2, with a weak D call TRBD1 (5 bases). V lost 4 bases and J 9 bases, leaving 13 bases between the germline ends. The germline CDR1 and CDR2 sequences are SGHRS and YFSETQ. The CDR3 has 12 amino acids. CDR3 coding DNA: TGCGCCAGCAGCCCAGCACAGGAGAGCTACACCTTC. Translating gives CASSPAQESYTF.

There are many counts of this clonotype. Because it lacks the conserved phenylalanine or tryptophan at the end, this CDR3 is likely a read error. The limits of the CDR3 on the DNA are not certain, so only TCRdb's listed CDR3 is given. The chain has TRBV7-8 and TRBJ1-6. The length of the CDR3 is 8 amino acids, counting both ends. CDR1 is SGHVS and CDR2 is FQNEAQ in the germline V gene. CDR3 amino acids: CASSSLLG.

This clonotype was detected ten times or more. The gene calls are TRBV11-3 and TRBJ1-2; no firm D call. CDR1 is SGHNT, CDR2 YENEEA, per germline. The CDR3 extends over 12 amino acids. The V end lost 1 base, the J end lost 8 bases, and 8 bases lay between the germline ends. Written as DNA, the CDR3 is TGTGCCAGCAGCTTAGGGGATTCCGGCTACACCTTC. Translating it yields CASSLGDSGYTF. Based on the CDR3 plus reference TRBV11-3 and TRBJ1-2, the full variable domain is EAGVVQSPRYKIIEKKQPVAFWCNPISGHNTLYWYLQNLGQGPELLIRYENEEAVDDSQLPKDRFSAERLKGVDSTLKIQPAELGDSAVYLCASSLGDSGYTFGSGTRLTVV.

The chain is built from TRBV7-6 and TRBJ2-1; tentatively, D is TRBD1 or TRBD2 (6 bases each). The J call may be faulty, since TRBJ2-7 better matches the DNA end. CDR3 length: 14 residues. CDR1 SGHVS and CDR2 FNYEAQ come from the germline V gene. The CDR3 is CSSVRGLSYNEQYF. CDR3 nucleotides: TGTAGCTCAGTCCGGGGGCTATCCTACAATGAGCAGTACTTC.

The genes are TRBV6-5 and TRBJ2-4, with D uncertain. The CDR3 spans 12 residues. In germline, CDR1 is MNHEY, CDR2 SVGAGI. The germline V and J ends were trimmed by 7 bases and 6 bases, with 10 bases remaining between them. The DNA for the CDR3 is TGTGCCAGCAATTTCGACGGAAACATTCAGTACTTC. As protein: CASNFDGNIQYF.